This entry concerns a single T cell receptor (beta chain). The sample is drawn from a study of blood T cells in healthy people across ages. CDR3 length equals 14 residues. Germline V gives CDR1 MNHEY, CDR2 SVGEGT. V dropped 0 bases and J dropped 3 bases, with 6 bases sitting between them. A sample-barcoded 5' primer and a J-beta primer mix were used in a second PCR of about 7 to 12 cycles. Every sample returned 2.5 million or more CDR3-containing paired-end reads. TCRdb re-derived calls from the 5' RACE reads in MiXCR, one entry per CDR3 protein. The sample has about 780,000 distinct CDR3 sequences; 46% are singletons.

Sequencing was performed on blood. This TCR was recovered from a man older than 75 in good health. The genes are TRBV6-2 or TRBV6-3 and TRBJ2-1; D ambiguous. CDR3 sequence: CASSYSGGYNEQFF. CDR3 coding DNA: TGTGCCAGCAGTTACTCGGGCGGCTACAATGAGCAGTTCTTC.